This T cell receptor (beta chain) came from a study of cytomegalovirus exposure and HLA in healthy donors. General study findings and limits: A likely sequencing artifact accounted for one observed cluster of highly shared sequence variants.

With respect to this clone: What it binds is not known.

PCR involved 60 Vbeta and 13 Jbeta primers. Repertoires were generated with immunoSEQ multiplex PCR, while TCRdb's copy carries only in-frame clones and drops some. The sample consists of around 120,000 clones, roughly four fifths of them appearing once. The CDR3 has 13 residues. V was trimmed by 0 bases and J by 4 bases, leaving 7 bases between them. From germline, CDR1 is SGHRS and CDR2 YFSETQ. Input material: PBMCs. The TCR comes from a girl aged 2 to 9 in good health and CMV-seronegative. The chain is built from TRBV5-1 and TRBJ1-2, with D unresolved. This CDR3 reads CASSLELGYGYTF. CDR3 sequence (DNA): TGCGCCAGCAGCTTGGAGCTCGGCTATGGCTACACCTTC.